Listed below are T cell receptor beta chains from one sample, sequenced in a study of shared clonotypes between healthy human individuals. Profiled with immunoSEQ multiplex PCR; TCRdb holds only in-frame clones, not every one. The table includes about 820,000 clones, around 92% detected once. The sequencing input was naive CD8+ T cells sorted from blood. The receptor set was obtained from a young man in good health. The CDR3 runs from the conserved cysteine through the conserved F or W. The order of the fields is CDR3 protein, CDR3 DNA, V gene, D gene, clone size, J gene. D genes are given only for firm matches. Only some rows state a clone size, as once, few, many or a class for expanded clones.

CDR3aa: CASSTPDLKTANEQFF
CDR3nt: TGTGCCAGCAGCACCCCGGACCTTAAAACGGCCAATGAGCAGTTCTTC
v_gene: TRBV7-6
d_gene: .
abundance: .
j_gene: TRBJ2-1

CDR3aa: CASRLTGANTEAFF
CDR3nt: TGTGCCAGCAGACTCACCGGAGCGAACACTGAAGCTTTCTTT
v_gene: TRBV28
d_gene: .
abundance: .
j_gene: TRBJ1-1

CDR3aa: CASGNHGYEQYF
CDR3nt: TGTGCCAGCGGAAACCACGGTTACGAGCAGTACTTC
v_gene: TRBV27
d_gene: .
abundance: .
j_gene: TRBJ2-7

CDR3aa: CASSLRGAGNQPQHF
CDR3nt: TGTGCCAGCAGTTTACGTGGGGCGGGCAATCAGCCCCAGCATTTT
v_gene: TRBV27
d_gene: .
abundance: once
j_gene: TRBJ1-5

CDR3aa: CASSGSATEAFF
CDR3nt: TGCGCCAGCAGTGGCTCGGCGACTGAAGCTTTCTTT
v_gene: TRBV10-1
d_gene: .
abundance: once
j_gene: TRBJ1-1

CDR3aa: CASSPGLTTQYF
CDR3nt: TGTGCCAGCAGCCCGGGACTGACTACGCAGTATTTT
v_gene: TRBV7-9
d_gene: .
abundance: .
j_gene: TRBJ2-3

CDR3aa: CASSLITGNTKAGELFF
CDR3nt: TGTGCCAGCAGCTTAATAACCGGGAATACCAAAGCCGGGGAGCTGTTTTTT
v_gene: TRBV7-9
d_gene: .
abundance: .
j_gene: TRBJ2-2

CDR3aa: CASSLTGGSSYNEQFF
CDR3nt: TGTGCCAGCAGTTTGACAGGGGGCTCTTCCTACAATGAGCAGTTCTTC
v_gene: TRBV27
d_gene: TRBD1
abundance: .
j_gene: TRBJ2-1

CDR3aa: CASSIEPPGYNEQFF
CDR3nt: TGTGCCAGTAGTATCGAACCCCCGGGCTACAATGAGCAGTTCTTC
v_gene: TRBV19
d_gene: .
abundance: .
j_gene: TRBJ2-1

CDR3aa: CASSPRTSVTYEQYF
CDR3nt: TGTGCCAGCAGTCCCCGGACTAGCGTCACCTACGAGCAGTACTTC
v_gene: TRBV28
d_gene: TRBD2
abundance: .
j_gene: TRBJ2-7

CDR3aa: CASEDREETQYF
CDR3nt: TGTGCCAGCGAGGACAGGGAAGAGACCCAGTACTTC
v_gene: TRBV6-5
d_gene: TRBD1
abundance: .
j_gene: TRBJ2-5

CDR3aa: CAISGGQNTGELFF
CDR3nt: TGTGCCATCAGTGGGGGCCAAAACACCGGGGAGCTGTTTTTT
v_gene: TRBV10-3
d_gene: .
abundance: .
j_gene: TRBJ2-2

CDR3aa: CASSQGGRINEQFF
CDR3nt: TGCGCCAGCAGCCAGGGCGGGAGGATCAATGAGCAGTTCTTC
v_gene: TRBV4-1
d_gene: TRBD2
abundance: once
j_gene: TRBJ2-1

CDR3aa: CASDKGGADQPQHF
CDR3nt: TGTGCCAGCGACAAGGGGGGGGCTGATCAGCCCCAGCATTTT
v_gene: TRBV6-6
d_gene: .
abundance: .
j_gene: TRBJ1-5

CDR3aa: CASSPAHLSSDEQFF
CDR3nt: TGTGCCAGCAGCCCCGCTCATCTAAGCTCAGATGAGCAGTTCTTC
v_gene: TRBV9
d_gene: .
abundance: .
j_gene: TRBJ2-1

CDR3aa: CASSLGEDEKLFF
CDR3nt: TGTGCCAGCAGCTTGGGGGAGGATGAAAAACTGTTTTTT
v_gene: TRBV11-2
d_gene: .
abundance: .
j_gene: TRBJ1-4

CDR3aa: CASSLLVGSYNEQFF
CDR3nt: TGTGCCAGCAGCTTATTAGTGGGATCTTACAATGAGCAGTTCTTC
v_gene: TRBV7-7
d_gene: .
abundance: .
j_gene: TRBJ2-1

CDR3aa: CASSMRGSEQYF
CDR3nt: TGCGCCAGCAGCATGAGGGGGTCCGAGCAGTACTTC
v_gene: TRBV5-1
d_gene: .
abundance: .
j_gene: TRBJ2-7

CDR3aa: CASSFAGGLRTEAFF
CDR3nt: TGTGCCAGCAGCTTCGCGGGGGGTTTGCGCACTGAAGCTTTCTTT
v_gene: TRBV11-2
d_gene: .
abundance: .
j_gene: TRBJ1-1

CDR3aa: CASSARGAGELFF
CDR3nt: TGTGCCAGCAGCGCTAGGGGGGCCGGGGAGCTGTTTTTT
v_gene: TRBV11-3
d_gene: .
abundance: once
j_gene: TRBJ2-2

CDR3aa: CSVVSGTAPGPEGENEKLFF
CDR3nt: TGCAGCGTTGTTTCGGGGACAGCTCCTGGGCCGGAGGGGGAGAATGAAAAACTGTTTTTT
v_gene: TRBV29-1
d_gene: TRBD1
abundance: .
j_gene: TRBJ1-4

CDR3aa: CASSLGTSGVSSYEQYF
CDR3nt: TGTGCCAGCAGCTTAGGGACTAGCGGAGTTAGCTCCTACGAGCAGTACTTC
v_gene: TRBV7-6
d_gene: TRBD2
abundance: .
j_gene: TRBJ2-7

CDR3aa: CASSFGTGVSSYNEQFF
CDR3nt: TGTGCCAGCAGTTTCGGGACAGGGGTCTCTTCCTACAATGAGCAGTTCTTC
v_gene: TRBV28
d_gene: TRBD1
abundance: once
j_gene: TRBJ2-1

CDR3aa: CASSPAKSDWLHEQYF
CDR3nt: TGTGCCAGCAGTCCCGCGAAATCCGACTGGCTGCACGAGCAGTACTTC
v_gene: TRBV28
d_gene: .
abundance: .
j_gene: TRBJ2-7

CDR3aa: CASRGEETQYF
CDR3nt: TGTGCCAGCAGGGGCGAAGAGACCCAGTACTTC
v_gene: TRBV2
d_gene: .
abundance: .
j_gene: TRBJ2-5

CDR3aa: CASSWGPGQGEYEQYF
CDR3nt: TGTGCCAGCAGCTGGGGCCCGGGACAGGGGGAATACGAGCAGTACTTC
v_gene: TRBV7-9
d_gene: TRBD1
abundance: .
j_gene: TRBJ2-7

CDR3aa: CASSPLAGVVEQYF
CDR3nt: TGCGCCAGCAGCCCACTAGCGGGAGTCGTGGAGCAGTACTTC
v_gene: TRBV5-1
d_gene: TRBD2
abundance: .
j_gene: TRBJ2-7

CDR3aa: CASSSRTSGRANEQFF
CDR3nt: TGTGCCAGCAGCTCCCGGACTAGCGGGAGGGCCAATGAGCAGTTCTTC
v_gene: TRBV11-2
d_gene: TRBD2
abundance: .
j_gene: TRBJ2-1

CDR3aa: CASSFSTGELFF
CDR3nt: TGTGCCAGCAGTTTCTCCACCGGGGAGCTGTTTTTT
v_gene: TRBV27
d_gene: .
abundance: .
j_gene: TRBJ2-2

CDR3aa: CASSARDLYNEQFF
CDR3nt: TGTGCCAGCAGTGCGCGGGACTTATACAATGAGCAGTTCTTC
v_gene: TRBV27
d_gene: .
abundance: .
j_gene: TRBJ2-1

CDR3aa: CATSRVAGGPNEQYF
CDR3nt: TGTGCCACCAGCAGAGTAGCGGGAGGGCCGAACGAGCAGTACTTC
v_gene: TRBV15
d_gene: TRBD2
abundance: .
j_gene: TRBJ2-7

CDR3aa: CASSEVSGSSYEQYF
CDR3nt: TGTGCCAGCAGTGAAGTTAGCGGGAGCTCCTACGAGCAGTACTTC
v_gene: TRBV6-1
d_gene: TRBD2
abundance: .
j_gene: TRBJ2-7

CDR3aa: CASSLIVGSYEQYF
CDR3nt: TGTGCCAGCAGCTTAATTGTAGGTAGCTACGAGCAGTACTTC
v_gene: TRBV7-9
d_gene: .
abundance: .
j_gene: TRBJ2-7

CDR3aa: CASSPTVRGSPTNEKLFF
CDR3nt: TGTGCCAGCAGCCCCACGGTCCGAGGAAGCCCAACTAATGAAAAACTGTTTTTT
v_gene: TRBV7-9
d_gene: .
abundance: .
j_gene: TRBJ1-4

CDR3aa: CASSSSPGGASSGSSYEQYF
CDR3nt: TGCGCCAGCAGCTCAAGCCCAGGGGGCGCCTCTAGCGGGAGCTCCTACGAGCAGTACTTC
v_gene: TRBV5-1
d_gene: TRBD2
abundance: .
j_gene: TRBJ2-7

CDR3aa: CASSYSAGGTEAFF
CDR3nt: TGTGCCAGCAGTTACTCGGCAGGGGGAACTGAAGCTTTCTTT
v_gene: TRBV6-5
d_gene: TRBD1
abundance: .
j_gene: TRBJ1-1

CDR3aa: CASSPTSSGDTNTGELFF
CDR3nt: TGTGCCAGCAGCCCAACCTCATCCGGGGATACGAACACCGGGGAGCTGTTTTTT
v_gene: TRBV9
d_gene: .
abundance: .
j_gene: TRBJ2-2

CDR3aa: CASSLVGSSYEQYF
CDR3nt: TGCGCCAGCAGCTTAGTAGGTTCCTCCTACGAGCAGTACTTC
v_gene: TRBV5-1
d_gene: .
abundance: .
j_gene: TRBJ2-7

CDR3aa: CASSLDLTGDFQETQYF
CDR3nt: TGCGCCAGCAGCCTGGACTTAACGGGAGACTTCCAAGAGACCCAGTACTTC
v_gene: TRBV5-1
d_gene: .
abundance: .
j_gene: TRBJ2-5

CDR3aa: CASSLGAEQYF
CDR3nt: TGTGCCAGCAGCTTGGGTGCCGAGCAGTACTTC
v_gene: TRBV5-4
d_gene: .
abundance: once
j_gene: TRBJ2-7

CDR3aa: CASSLKPYRVGANVLTF
CDR3nt: TGTGCCAGCAGTCTCAAGCCCTACAGGGTCGGGGCCAACGTCCTGACTTTC
v_gene: TRBV28
d_gene: .
abundance: .
j_gene: TRBJ2-6

CDR3aa: CASSEGDIQYF
CDR3nt: TGTGCCAGCAGTGAAGGGGACATTCAGTACTTC
v_gene: TRBV2
d_gene: .
abundance: .
j_gene: TRBJ2-4

CDR3aa: CAISEWQEDEQYF
CDR3nt: TGTGCCATCAGTGAATGGCAAGAGGATGAGCAGTACTTC
v_gene: TRBV10-3
d_gene: .
abundance: .
j_gene: TRBJ2-7

CDR3aa: CASSVGGGPYEQYF
CDR3nt: TGTGCCAGCAGCGTAGGTGGGGGCCCCTACGAGCAGTACTTC
v_gene: TRBV9
d_gene: .
abundance: .
j_gene: TRBJ2-7

CDR3aa: CASSLVLSEQFF
CDR3nt: TGCGCCAGCAGCTTGGTTCTAAGCGAGCAGTTCTTC
v_gene: TRBV5-1
d_gene: .
abundance: .
j_gene: TRBJ2-1